The following is a T cell receptor beta chain sequence with its context. The data belong to a study of CD8 T cells in Susac syndrome. Random hexamers served to reverse transcribe roughly 0.45 to 1 ug RNA. The authors amplified TCR beta CDR3 across 54 Vbeta and 13 Jbeta using immunoSEQ multiplex PCR. TCRdb called the immunoSEQ multiplex PCR reads again in MiXCR, with one record for every CDR3 protein. The sample has about 140,000 distinct CDR3 sequences; roughly 95% are singletons. CDR1 and CDR2 (germline): SGDLS, YYNGEE. The CDR3 covers 15 residues. The V segment lost 3 bases and the J segment 11 bases; nucleotides outside the gene matches: 15. TCR beta sequencing covered blood CD8+ and CD4+ T cells. FACS enriched CD8+ TEMRA cells, while bulk CD8+ and CD4+ were negatively isolated.

The chain joins TRBV9 to TRBJ2-3; 7 nucleotides align to TRBD2. This clonotype originated in a human donor with multiple sclerosis. Specimen: CD4+ T cells from PBMCs. CDR3 bases: TGTGCCAGCAGCGGGGGACTAACAAACCTCTATCTGCAGTATTTT. The encoded protein is CASSGGLTNLYLQYF.